This note documents a single T cell receptor beta chain sequence. Its antigen is not known. The sample originates from a study of T cell repertoires in cytomegalovirus infection. As for the study in general: Public signatures in TCR beta pointed to CMV infection and matching HLA type.

Study results and limitations: Across the ex vivo response, the dominant clonotypes were HLA-C-restricted CMV-specific TCR beta clonotypes. Cumulative public TCR beta family frequency identified carriers of CMV plus the relevant HLA.

TCRdb itself ran the reads through MiXCR, one entry per CDR3 protein. The data show hundreds of thousands of distinct CDR3 sequences, about 30% seen once. The sample here was cultured PBMCs, taken from culture after CMV antigen stimulation. This clonotype was sampled from a human donor in good health (CMV status not recorded). Some clones in this sample may be carry-over from other donors' samples.

The CDR3: CASSLAPSGLQVYEQYF. The CDR3 nucleotides read TGTGCCAGCAGCTTAGCTCCCTCGGGACTACAAGTCTACGAGCAGTACTTC. J is TRBJ2-7 and V is TRBV7-8; 7 bases align to TRBD2. CDR1 and CDR2 (germline): SGHVS, FQNEAQ. The CDR3 is made up of 17 amino acids. After removal of 0 bases from V and 3 bases from J, the junction contained 11 bases not matched to a gene.